This TCR beta chain was profiled in a study of cytomegalovirus exposure and HLA in healthy donors. The PCR was carried out with 60 Vbeta primers and 13 Jbeta primers. Profiled with immunoSEQ multiplex PCR; TCRdb holds only in-frame clones, not every one. The table lists 65,000 to 90,000 clones, 65% to 75% of them singletons, with about 16% in the top ten. Germline V gene sequence: CDR1 MNHEY, CDR2 SMNVEV (reference sequence). The V segment lost 2 bases and the J segment 4 bases; nucleotides outside the gene matches: 1. This CDR3 is 14 amino acids long. The chain is built from TRBV27 and TRBJ2-1; 8 nucleotides agree with TRBD2. The specimen sequenced was PBMCs. The receptor comes from a woman aged 40 to 50 in good health and CMV-seropositive. CDR3 nucleotides: TGTGCCAGCAGTTTAGCGGGAGGTTACAATGAGCAGTTCTTC. Encoded protein: CASSLAGGYNEQFF.